One sample yielded the 25 T cell receptor beta chains listed below, sequenced in a study of CD8 T cells in ankylosing spondylitis. TCRdb reprocessed the 5' RACE reads with MiXCR, giving one entry per CDR3 protein. The data hold around 130,000 distinct CDR3 sequences, with about 6.5% observed a single time. Sequencing input: blood, either unsorted or a sorted T cell fraction (not recorded which). The receptor source for this set is a male donor with ankylosing spondylitis or in good health (not recorded which).

This clonotype was seen many times. At one boundary the junction diverges from the germline segment, which might be a read error. This chain links TRBV7-7 with TRBJ2-2; unclear D gene. The CDR3 covers 13 residues. The V gene's germline CDR1 is SSHAT and CDR2 FNYEAQ (reference sequence). The CDR3 DNA reads TGTGCTAGCAGCTCCACCAGAGGCGGGGAGCTGTTTTTT. Protein product: CASSSTRGGELFF.

This clonotype was detected ten times or more. The CDR3 protein is CSAEPASGITDTQYF. The DNA for the CDR3 is TGCAGCGCCGAACCGGCTAGCGGAATCACAGATACGCAGTATTTT. The chain is built from TRBV29-1 and TRBJ2-3, with 7 positions matching TRBD2. In germline, CDR1 is SQVTM, CDR2 ANQGSEA. J was trimmed by 2 bases and V by 7 bases; bases with no gene match: 12. This CDR3 has 15 residues.

This clonotype occurred many times. The chain joins TRBV27 to TRBJ1-6; tentatively, D is TRBD1 (5 bases). The CDR3 is 15 amino acids. Trimming cost V 0 bases and J 8 bases, with 11 bases left between them. Germline V gene sequence: CDR1 MNHEY, CDR2 SMNVEV (reference sequence). Here the CDR3 reads CASSLSGGGDSPLHF. The CDR3 coding sequence is TGTGCCAGCAGTTTATCGGGGGGAGGGGATTCACCCCTCCACTTT.

This clonotype is judged medium-sized. This chain uses TRBV5-1 with TRBJ2-1, with a weak D call TRBD2 (5 bases). V was trimmed by 8 bases and J by 0 bases, leaving 15 bases between them. CDR3 length: 15 residues. Germline V gene data show CDR1 as SGHRS and CDR2 as YFSETQ. This CDR3 is CASRVGESSYNEQFF. In nucleotides, the CDR3 is TGCGCCAGTCGGGTCGGGGAGAGCTCCTACAATGAGCAGTTCTTC.

This clonotype was detected ten times or more. This chain links TRBV5-1 with TRBJ1-2; TRBD1 is a possible D gene (5 bases). Germline-derived CDR1 and CDR2 are SGHRS and YFSETQ. Trimming removed 2 bases at V and 8 bases at J, with 7 bases between. The CDR3 contains 11 residues. The CDR3 sequence is CASSLKGGYTF. CDR3 bases: TGCGCCAGCAGCTTAAAGGGGGGCTACACCTTC. Full variable domain (rest looked up from reference TRBV5-1 and TRBJ1-2): KAGVTQTPRYLIKTRGQQVTLSCSPISGHRSVSWYQQTPGQGLQFLFEYFSETQRNKGNFPGRFSGRQFSNSRSEMNVSTLELGDSALYLCASSLKGGYTFGSGTRLTVV.

The chain employs TRBV7-9 and TRBJ2-5; a possible D gene is TRBD1 (5 bases). Trimming removed 1 base from V and 8 bases from J, with 11 bases in between. CDR1 and CDR2 (germline): SEHNR, FQNEAQ (reference sequence). CDR3 length equals 13 residues. The CDR3 sequence is CASSLELDRTQYF. In DNA form, the CDR3 reads TGTGCCAGCAGCTTAGAGCTTGACAGAACCCAGTACTTC.

This clonotype has a count of ten or more. V gene TRBV4-2 combines with J gene TRBJ1-1, with D maybe TRBD1 (5 bases). CDR3 length: 14 residues. With 0 bases removed from V and 7 bases from J, the gap between germline ends came to 12 bases. Germline assignment: CDR1 LGHNA and CDR2 YNFKEQ. The CDR3 DNA follows: TGTGCCAGCAGCCAAGATTTTGGGGGTCTTGAAGCTTTCTTT. Its translation: CASSQDFGGLEAFF.

This clonotype was detected many times. The V and J genes are TRBV25-1 and TRBJ1-5; unclear D gene. The germline CDR1 and CDR2 sequences are MGHDK and SYGVNS. Trimming removed 4 bases from V and 5 bases from J, with 12 bases in between. This CDR3 contains 14 residues. The CDR3 sequence is CASSATGSDQPQHF. The CDR3, as DNA: TGTGCCAGCAGTGCGACTGGAAGCGATCAGCCCCAGCATTTT.

The CDR3 DNA follows: TGTGCCAGCAGCCAAAGCGCCGCCTACGAGCAGTACTTC. It specifies CASSQSAAYEQYF. The chain recombines TRBV7-2 with TRBJ2-7; the D is unclear. V lost 5 bases and J lost 2, with 10 bases in between. CDR3 size: 13 residues. Germline CDR1 reads SGHTA; CDR2 reads FQGNSA.

This clonotype was counted only a few times. CDR3 residues: CASTRAGTYEQYF. The CDR3 nucleotides read TGTGCCAGCACCCGAGCGGGGACCTACGAGCAGTACTTC. The chain couples TRBV7-9 to TRBJ2-7; 7 nucleotides align to TRBD2. The V gene's germline CDR1 is SEHNR and CDR2 FQNEAQ (reference sequence). The V and J ends lost 7 bases and 2 bases, in that order; junction bases with no gene match: 5. This CDR3 region has 13 residues. The entire variable domain, with the rest obtained from reference TRBV7-9 and TRBJ2-7, is as follows: DTGVSQNPRHKITKRGQNVTFRCDPISEHNRLYWYRQTLGQGPEFLTYFQNEAQLEKSRLLSDRFSAERPKGSFSTLEIQRTEQGDSAMYLCASTRAGTYEQYFGPGTRLTVT.

Many counts were recorded for this clonotype. The rearrangement links TRBV29-1 to TRBJ2-3; D gene ambiguous. Germline V CDR1 and CDR2: SQVTM, ANQGSEA. V lost 2 bases and J 0 bases, leaving 9 bases between the germline ends. The CDR3 is 14 residues long. This CDR3 reads CSVELPGSTDTQYF. The CDR3 DNA follows: TGCAGCGTTGAATTGCCGGGCAGCACAGATACGCAGTATTTT.

In its sample, this clonotype was seen many times. The genes are TRBV11-2 and TRBJ1-5; D gene unclear. Germline CDR1 and CDR2: SGHAT and FQNNGV. The CDR3 length is 14 residues. The V and J ends lost 5 bases and 5 bases respectively, with 13 bases between them. CDR3 sequence: CASSVRDLDQPQHF. Written as DNA, the CDR3 is TGTGCCAGCAGCGTCCGGGATCTAGATCAGCCCCAGCATTTT.

This chain joins TRBV10-3 and TRBJ2-5, with 8 bases fitting TRBD1. From germline, CDR1 is ENHRY and CDR2 SYGVKD. This CDR3 has 16 residues. The ends lost 4 bases at V and 3 bases at J; junction bases unmatched: 10. CDR3 coding DNA: TGTGCCATCAGTGGGCAGGGGGCACAGGGAGAAGAGACCCAGTACTTC. As protein: CAISGQGAQGEETQYF.

This clonotype was seen ten or more times. The V and J genes are TRBV20-1 and TRBJ1-1; the D is unclear. The germline V gene has CDR1 DFQATT and CDR2 SNEGSKA (reference sequence). This CDR3 is built from 12 residues. V was pared by 3 bases and J by 5 bases, with 10 bases between. The CDR3, as DNA: TGCAGTGCTAGCATGGCCCTTACTGAAGCTTTCTTT. It codes for CSASMALTEAFF.

The sample holds many counts of this clonotype. The chain couples TRBV5-1 to TRBJ2-2, with D possibly matching TRBD2 (5 bases). CDR1 SGHRS and CDR2 YFSETQ come from the germline V gene. This CDR3 comprises 13 residues. Between the trimmed V and J ends, which lost 7 bases and 3 bases, there was a span of 10 bases. The CDR3 here is CASGQADTGELFF. The CDR3 DNA follows: TGCGCCAGCGGCCAAGCGGACACCGGGGAGCTGTTTTTT.

Many counts were recorded for this clonotype. The chain has TRBV4-1 and TRBJ2-5; D could derive from TRBD1 or TRBD2 (5 bases each). V shed 2 bases and J shed 3 bases, with 10 bases lying between them. From germline, CDR1 is MGHRA and CDR2 YSYEKL. The CDR3 is made up of 14 amino acids. The chain's CDR3 is CASSQRDREETQYF. Here the CDR3 DNA reads TGCGCCAGCAGCCAACGGGACCGAGAAGAGACCCAGTACTTC.

Ten or more counts support this clonotype. CDR3 sequence: CSATIPLGRGANNEQFF. In nucleotides, the CDR3 is TGCAGTGCTACAATTCCGCTGGGGCGGGGGGCGAACAATGAGCAGTTCTTC. J is TRBJ2-1 and V is TRBV20-1; 8 nucleotides match TRBD2. This CDR3 has 17 amino acids. Germline V gives CDR1 DFQATT, CDR2 SNEGSKA (reference sequence). The V segment lost 4 bases and the J segment 5 bases; nucleotides outside the gene matches: 16.

This clonotype was detected ten times or more. J is TRBJ2-3 and V is TRBV5-1; D perhaps matches TRBD2 (6 bases). The germline V and J ends were trimmed by 4 bases and 0 bases, with 9 bases remaining between them. The CDR3 is 14 amino acids. Germline V gene lookup returns CDR1 SGHRS and CDR2 YFSETQ. The CDR3 sequence is CASSLRDSTDTQYF. DNA for the CDR3: TGCGCCAGCAGCCTGCGGGATAGCACAGATACGCAGTATTTT.

This clonotype was detected many times. The rearrangement uses TRBV12-3 or TRBV12-4 and TRBJ1-5; 7 nucleotides line up with TRBD1. CDR3 length: 15 amino acids. The V and J ends lost 6 bases and 5 bases, in that order; junction bases with no gene match: 10. CDR3 loop: CASRHNRGGYQPQHF. CDR3 in DNA: TGTGCCAGCAGACACAACAGGGGCGGATATCAGCCCCAGCATTTT.

This clonotype was detected ten times or more. This chain links TRBV28 with TRBJ2-7, with D maybe TRBD2 (5 bases). V gave up 5 bases and J gave up 1 base, with 15 bases separating them. CDR1 MDHEN and CDR2 SYDVKM come from the germline V gene. The length of the CDR3 is 15 residues. CDR3 loop: CASSPWGGSSYEQYF. The CDR3 coding sequence is TGTGCCAGCAGTCCATGGGGTGGGAGTTCCTACGAGCAGTACTTC.

Many counts were recorded for this clonotype. This rearrangement joins TRBV5-1 to TRBJ2-3, with 11 bases that match TRBD2. CDR1 and CDR2 from the germline V gene are SGHRS and YFSETQ. V dropped 5 bases and J dropped 4; count of bases not matched to a gene: 9. This CDR3 region has 16 residues. The CDR3 reads CASRTGTSGRPDTQYF. The DNA for the CDR3 is TGCGCCAGCAGGACCGGGACTAGCGGTCGGCCAGATACGCAGTATTTT.

At least ten counts were recorded for this clonotype. The chain recombines TRBV10-3 with TRBJ2-1; 13 bases are shared with TRBD2. J was trimmed by 8 bases and V by 11 bases; bases with no gene match: 6. The CDR3 is 13 amino acids. Looked up from germline, CDR1 is ENHRY and CDR2 is SYGVKD. CDR3 nucleotides: TGTGCCCCTCCGGGACTAGCGGGACATGAGCAGTTCTTC. Translated, it gives CAPPGLAGHEQFF.

This clonotype was counted at least ten times. The chain employs TRBV5-5 and TRBJ1-6, with D possibly matching TRBD1 (5 bases). Germline CDR1 reads SGHKS; CDR2 reads YYEKEE (reference sequence). The CDR3 covers 14 residues. Trimming cost V 1 base and J 9 bases, with 11 bases left between them. CDR3 sequence (DNA): TGTGCCAGCAGCTTGTCAACCGGGGCTTCACCCCTCCACTTT. Translation: CASSLSTGASPLHF. Using reference TRBV5-5 and TRBJ1-6 for the parts outside the CDR3, the full variable domain is DAGVTQSPTHLIKTRGQQVTLRCSPISGHKSVSWYQQVLGQGPQFIFQYYEKEERGRGNFPDRFSARQFPNYSSELNVNALLLGDSALYLCASSLSTGASPLHFGNGTRLTVT.

The rearrangement links TRBV5-1 to TRBJ2-3, with D possibly matching TRBD1 (6 bases). CDR3 length: 13 amino acids. CDR1 SGHRS and CDR2 YFSETQ come from the germline V gene. V lost 5 bases, J lost 5 bases, and 12 bases lay in between. Here the CDR3 DNA reads TGCGCCAGCAGAACAACAGGGCAAGATACGCAGTATTTT. This sequence encodes CASRTTGQDTQYF.

There are many counts of this clonotype. This chain links TRBV20-1 with TRBJ2-1; no clear D gene. CDR3 length: 14 residues. Germline lookup yields CDR1 DFQATT and CDR2 SNEGSKA (reference sequence). Deletions cut 6 bases from V and 0 bases from J, with 12 bases between. CDR3 amino acids: CSASVSSSYNEQFF. CDR3 bases: TGCAGTGCCTCTGTATCGAGCTCCTACAATGAGCAGTTCTTC.